Included here is one T cell receptor beta chain sequence, with context. CDR3 length: 16 amino acids. Germline assignment: CDR1 MNHEY and CDR2 SVGEGT. The J segment lost 4 bases and the V segment lost 5 bases, leaving 13 bases of the junction unmatched. In the original analysis: Amplification with reference gene primers provided the estimates of nucleated cell counts. Clones were sequenced by immunoSEQ multiplex PCR, and TCRdb holds only the in-frame ones, with some missing. V and J calls and clone size come straight from that table; D and trimming were deduced from the DNA. The table shows about 150,000 clones, with about 85% occurring only once. These data belong to a study of blood T cell repertoires in COVID-19. For the study at large: Researchers got acute and convalescent COVID-19 samples from the United States, Italy and Spain. Sources were T cells, B-cell-depleted T cells, or PBMCs; the material itself was cDNA or gDNA.

The sample was peripheral blood. The V gene is TRBV6-2 or TRBV6-3, the J gene TRBJ1-1, with 7 bases lining up with TRBD1. The TCR was taken from a man of 80 years or more with COVID-19, enrolled during active disease. The CDR3 DNA is TGTGCCAGCAGTGGATTCCGTAGGGGGCTGGGCACTGAAGCTTTCTTT. Amino acids: CASSGFRRGLGTEAFF.